The T cell receptor (beta chain) described here comes from a study of blood T cell repertoires in COVID-19. Overall study: T cells, B-cell-depleted T cells, or PBMCs provided the cDNA or gDNA that served as material.

The method was immunoSEQ multiplex PCR; TCRdb's version includes in-frame clones alone and lacks a portion of them. The sample records more than 20,000 clones, almost 90% being singletons. CDR3 size: 15 residues. V lost 6 bases, J lost 4 bases, and 5 bases stayed unmatched. In germline, CDR1 is MNHEY, CDR2 SMNVEV (reference sequence). The source of this sequence is a human donor in a cohort sampled during active COVID-19. This chain joins TRBV27 and TRBJ2-1, with TRBD2 identical over 11 bases. The sequencing sample was made of peripheral blood. The DNA of the CDR3 is TGTGCCAGCAGGACTAGCGGGATGGGATACAATGAGCAGTTCTTC. Translation gives CASRTSGMGYNEQFF.